One sample yielded the 30 T cell receptor beta chains listed below, sequenced in a study of T-cell reconstitution after alpha-beta-depleted transplantation in children (dated by TCRdb to the mid-2010s). The library was built by means of PCR. TCRdb shows the sequencer as Illumina HiSeq 2500. TCR library preparation used molecular barcoding, with unique molecular identifiers applied to normalize quantification of the TCRbeta repertoire. TCRdb reran the public reads through fastp at Q25 and MiXCR, keeping productive beta chains. Entries are consolidated by CDR3 protein sequence, retaining the most common genes and DNA. The sample has some 550,000 distinct CDR3 sequences on record, roughly 24% of them singletons. Roughly 14% of the sample rests with the top ten. The treatment or condition label, read with the paper, signifies: allogeneic hematopoietic cell transplantation with graft depleted of TCRalphabeta T cells and CD19 B cells.

The source was PBMCs, mostly from graft donor cells, collected 360 days after TCRalphabeta/CD19-depleted stem cell transplant. The receptors shown here come from a boy younger than two who had a stem cell transplant for acute myeloid leukemia, so the T cells may come from the graft donor.

Ten or more counts support this clonotype. The chain has TRBV7-2 and TRBJ2-7, with TRBD1 matching 10 bases. Germline V gene data show CDR1 as SGHTA and CDR2 as FQGNSA. The V and J ends lost 1 base and 2 bases, in that order; junction bases with no gene match: 5. This CDR3 contains 16 residues. CDR3 sequence reads: CASSLGWDRGTYEQYF. Written as DNA, the CDR3 is TGTGCCAGCAGCTTAGGTTGGGACAGGGGCACCTACGAGCAGTACTTC.

This clonotype was picked up many times. The rearrangement links TRBV5-1 to TRBJ2-7; tentatively, D is TRBD2 (6 bases). Germline CDR1 is SGHRS and CDR2 is YFSETQ. The CDR3 is made up of 17 amino acids. Trimming removed 2 bases from V and 2 bases from J, with 20 bases in between. Written as DNA, the CDR3 is TGCGCCAGCAGCTTATTAACCGGGACTTCGAAGGCCTACGAGCAGTACTTC. Translation gives CASSLLTGTSKAYEQYF.

This chain joins TRBV5-1 and TRBJ1-3; D is perhaps TRBD1 (6 bases). This CDR3 has 15 residues. Per germline, CDR1 SGHRS and CDR2 YFSETQ. With 4 bases removed from V and 4 bases from J, the gap between germline ends came to 15 bases. CDR3 bases: TGCGCCAGCAGCCCCACCGGGACAACAGGAAACACCATATATTTT. Translation: CASSPTGTTGNTIYF.

The chain joins TRBV6-4 to TRBJ2-1; TRBD1 is a possible D gene (5 bases). This CDR3 is 15 amino acids long. V was pared by 2 bases and J by 0 bases, with 8 bases between. CDR1 and CDR2 (germline): MRHNA, SNTAGT. The CDR3 is CASSDGQGSYNEQFF. Written as DNA, the CDR3 is TGTGCCAGCAGTGACGGGCAGGGCTCCTACAATGAGCAGTTCTTC.

This chain joins TRBV24-1 and TRBJ2-2; TRBD1 matches 9 bases. Germline V gene sequence: CDR1 KGHDR, CDR2 SFDVKD. The length of the CDR3 is 16 residues. J lost 4 bases, V lost 7 bases, and 9 bases had no gene match. The CDR3, as DNA: TGTGCCACCAGCCGCCCACAGGGGGCCTTCACCGGGGAGCTGTTTTTT. Translation gives CATSRPQGAFTGELFF.

This clonotype showed up many times. V is TRBV20-1 and J is TRBJ1-5; tentative D call: TRBD1 (5 bases). The CDR3 length is 13 residues. The germline V and J ends were trimmed by 1 base and 5 bases, with 9 bases remaining between them. Germline V CDR1 and CDR2: DFQATT, SNEGSKA (reference sequence). The DNA of the CDR3 is TGCAGTGCTAGAGGGGGCAGGGATCAGCCCCAGCATTTT. Amino acids: CSARGGRDQPQHF.

The chain carries TRBV28 and TRBJ2-6, with 7 bases lining up with TRBD2. V was pared by 6 bases and J by 4 bases, with 6 bases of the junction left unmatched. This CDR3 is built from 15 residues. Looked up from germline, CDR1 is MDHEN and CDR2 is SYDVKM. The CDR3 sequence is CASSWGGTGANVLTF. The DNA for the CDR3 is TGTGCCAGCAGCTGGGGGGGGACCGGGGCCAACGTCCTGACTTTC.

The J gene is TRBJ1-2, the V gene TRBV7-9; maybe TRBD1 (5 bases). Between the trimmed V and J ends, which lost 4 bases and 5 bases, there was a span of 14 bases. Germline values: CDR1 SEHNR, CDR2 FQNEAQ (reference sequence). There are 14 residues in the CDR3. The CDR3 DNA reads TGTGCCAGCAGCTCCAAAACGGGGGGATATGGCTACACCTTC. Amino acids: CASSSKTGGYGYTF.

This clonotype was recorded many times. The chain couples TRBV28 to TRBJ2-5; 12 bases line up with TRBD2. The CDR3 totals 16 residues. J gave up 2 bases and V 7 bases, and 8 bases lay outside the gene matches. Germline lookup yields CDR1 MDHEN and CDR2 SYDVKM. This CDR3 is CASTSPLAGGQETQYF. As DNA, the CDR3 is TGTGCCAGCACCTCGCCACTAGCGGGGGGACAAGAGACCCAGTACTTC.

This clonotype was recorded many times. This CDR3 is CASSPGYSGDNEQFF. As DNA, the CDR3 is TGTGCCAGCAGCCCCGGATACTCGGGAGACAATGAGCAGTTCTTC. This chain links TRBV6-2 or TRBV6-3 with TRBJ2-1; D is possibly TRBD2 (6 bases). Germline assignment: CDR1 MNHEY and CDR2 SVGEGT. The V end was cut by 6 bases, the J end by 5 bases, with 17 bases between. CDR3 length: 15 residues.

The chain couples TRBV29-1 to TRBJ1-2; 10 nucleotides line up with TRBD1. The germline CDR1 and CDR2 sequences are SQVTM and ANQGSEA. The length of the CDR3 is 14 residues. Trimming cost V 6 bases and J 3 bases; bases outside gene matches: 7. CDR3 loop: CSVERQGADYGYTF. The CDR3 DNA follows: TGCAGCGTCGAGAGACAGGGGGCCGACTATGGCTACACCTTC.

The chain is built from TRBV15 and TRBJ2-1; TRBD1 or TRBD2 may be the D gene (6 bases each). This CDR3 is built from 14 residues. Germline V gene lookup returns CDR1 LNHNV and CDR2 YYDKDF (reference sequence). The V end was cut by 8 bases, the J end by 1 base, with 12 bases between. Here the CDR3 reads CATCGTNSYNEQFF. CDR3 in DNA: TGTGCCACCTGCGGGACAAATTCCTACAATGAGCAGTTCTTC.

There are a few counts of this clonotype. The V gene is TRBV2, the J gene TRBJ1-5; the D is unclear. Trimming shortened V by 1 base and J by 5 bases, and 15 bases separated the two germline ends. Germline V gives CDR1 SNHLY, CDR2 FYNNEI. The length of the CDR3 is 16 residues. The CDR3 DNA follows: TGTGCCAGCAGTGAAGACACGGCAGCGGGAGATCAGCCCCAGCATTTT. Encoded protein: CASSEDTAAGDQPQHF.

The sample holds many counts of this clonotype. The J gene is TRBJ2-3, the V gene TRBV29-1; no reliable D call. V was cut by 4 bases and J by 4 bases, with 3 bases left in between. Germline V gene data show CDR1 as SQVTM and CDR2 as ANQGSEA. There are 10 residues in the CDR3. The chain's CDR3 is CSVGPDTQYF. The CDR3 coding sequence is TGCAGCGTTGGACCAGATACGCAGTATTTT.

On this clonotype itself: Being one base from a much bigger clone, this may be a read error. The rearrangement joins TRBV2 to TRBJ2-1; TRBD1 matches 12 bases. This CDR3 has 15 residues. CDR1 SNHLY and CDR2 FYNNEI come from the germline V gene. V trimming: 4 bases; J trimming: 5 bases; junction bases outside the gene matches: 3. CDR3 sequence reads: CASSARDRGHNEQFF. Written as DNA, the CDR3 is TGTGCCAGCAGTGCTCGGGACAGGGGGCACAATGAGCAGTTCTTC.

This clonotype came up a few times. The V and J genes are TRBV20-1 and TRBJ2-5; D remains ambiguous. Germline CDR1 DFQATT, CDR2 SNEGSKA (reference sequence). V was trimmed by 0 bases and J by 2 bases, leaving 16 bases between them. The CDR3 is 16 amino acids. CDR3 residues: CSARDLGAPYQETQYF. CDR3 nucleotides: TGCAGTGCTAGAGATCTAGGTGCCCCATATCAAGAGACCCAGTACTTC.

This clonotype was observed at least ten times. The chain combines TRBV29-1 with TRBJ2-7; 9 bases line up with TRBD1. CDR1 is SQVTM, CDR2 ANQGSEA, per germline. This CDR3 is built from 12 residues. J lost 3 bases, V lost 7 bases, and 4 bases had no gene match. CDR3 sequence: CSAGTGYYEQYF. The CDR3 DNA sequence: TGCAGCGCTGGGACAGGGTACTACGAGCAGTACTTC.

This clonotype was seen repeatedly, ten times or more. This chain connects TRBV4-1 to TRBJ2-5, with 7 bases matching TRBD1. The CDR3 is made up of 16 amino acids. With 0 bases clipped from V and 5 bases from J, the junction kept 9 bases outside the gene matches. Germline assignment: CDR1 MGHRA and CDR2 YSYEKL. The CDR3 DNA reads TGCGCCAGCAGCCAAGAAAACAGGGGCTCGGCCGAGACCCAGTACTTC. Translating gives CASSQENRGSAETQYF.

This clonotype was picked up many times. V usage is TRBV20-1 and J usage is TRBJ2-5; 11 bases agree with TRBD2. The junction had 6 bases not matched to a gene; V was cut back by 2 bases and J by 4 bases. Germline values: CDR1 DFQATT, CDR2 SNEGSKA (reference sequence). The CDR3 runs 15 residues. The CDR3 loop is CSARKTTSGVETQYF. The CDR3 nucleotides are TGCAGTGCTAGAAAAACGACTAGCGGGGTAGAGACCCAGTACTTC.

The table lists this clonotype with many counts. The chain employs TRBV7-2 and TRBJ2-1; 8 bases align to TRBD1. Germline V lookup: CDR1 SGHTA, CDR2 FQGNSA. The CDR3 covers 15 residues. J lost 4 bases, V lost 4 bases, and 6 bases had no gene match. CDR3: CASSSRDRTYNEQFF. The CDR3 DNA follows: TGTGCCAGCAGCTCCCGGGACAGGACTTACAATGAGCAGTTCTTC.

This clonotype has only a few counts. The rearrangement uses TRBV7-9 and TRBJ2-7, with a weak D call TRBD2 (6 bases). The CDR3 sequence is 15 residues long. Germline assignment: CDR1 SEHNR and CDR2 FQNEAQ (reference sequence). Trimming pared 2 bases from V and 2 bases from J, leaving 13 bases between. The CDR3 loop reads CASSLRGADTYEQYF. DNA for the CDR3: TGTGCCAGCAGCTTACGCGGGGCCGACACCTACGAGCAGTACTTC. Full variable domain (rest looked up from reference TRBV7-9 and TRBJ2-7): DTGVSQNPRHKITKRGQNVTFRCDPISEHNRLYWYRQTLGQGPEFLTYFQNEAQLEKSRLLSDRFSAERPKGSFSTLEIQRTEQGDSAMYLCASSLRGADTYEQYFGPGTRLTVT.

This clonotype has a handful of counts. The chain recombines TRBV20-1 with TRBJ1-1; weak D call: TRBD1 (5 bases). There are 13 residues in the CDR3. Trimming pared 2 bases from V and 3 bases from J, leaving 10 bases between. In germline, CDR1 is DFQATT, CDR2 SNEGSKA (reference sequence). This chain's CDR3 is CSARPAGHTEAFF. The CDR3 nucleotides are TGCAGTGCTAGACCCGCGGGGCACACTGAAGCTTTCTTT.

The J gene is TRBJ2-1, the V gene TRBV12-3 or TRBV12-4, with 10 bases fitting TRBD2. The CDR3 loop spans 17 amino acids. The ends lost 1 base at V and 4 bases at J; junction bases unmatched: 7. This CDR3 reads CASSLGPLAGDYNEQFF. CDR3 DNA sequence: TGTGCCAGCAGTTTAGGGCCCCTAGCGGGGGATTACAATGAGCAGTTCTTC.

This chain links TRBV6-5 with TRBJ1-6, with D uncertain. V gave up 0 bases and J gave up 6 bases, with 6 bases separating them. CDR1 is MNHEY and CDR2 is SVGAGI in the germline V gene. The CDR3 extends over 14 amino acids. The CDR3 here is CASSYSRGNSPLHF. The DNA of the CDR3 is TGTGCCAGCAGTTACTCGCGGGGTAATTCACCCCTCCACTTT.

Many counts were recorded for this clonotype. This chain joins TRBV29-1 and TRBJ2-6; D not certain. The V end was cut by 3 bases, the J end by 0 bases, with 15 bases between. The CDR3 sequence is 17 residues long. CDR1 SQVTM and CDR2 ANQGSEA come from the germline V gene. The CDR3 reads CSVDGYNPFSGANVLTF. CDR3 nucleotide sequence: TGCAGCGTTGATGGATATAATCCCTTCTCTGGGGCCAACGTCCTGACTTTC.

Only a few counts were recorded for this clonotype. V usage is TRBV28 and J usage is TRBJ1-3; D unclear. This CDR3 comprises 14 residues. The germline V gene has CDR1 MDHEN and CDR2 SYDVKM. Between the trimmed V and J ends, which lost 6 bases and 0 bases, there was a span of 9 bases. The CDR3 bases are TGTGCCAGCAGGGTCAGGTTCTCTGGAAACACCATATATTTT. Its protein product is CASRVRFSGNTIYF. The full variable domain, in which reference TRBV28 and TRBJ1-3 provide the parts outside the CDR3, is DVKVTQSSRYLVKRTGEKVFLECVQDMDHENMFWYRQDPGLGLRLIYFSYDVKMKEKGDIPEGYSVSREKKERFSLILESASTNQTSMYLCASRVRFSGNTIYFGEGSWLTVV.

This clonotype was picked up many times. The chain carries TRBV20-1 and TRBJ2-7; weak D call: TRBD1 (5 bases). This CDR3 has 13 residues. The germline CDR1 and CDR2 sequences are DFQATT and SNEGSKA (reference sequence). V was clipped by 5 bases and J by 2 bases, with 13 bases between them. This CDR3 is CSARRRATYEQYV. CDR3 sequence (DNA): TGCAGTGCTCGGCGCAGGGCCACCTACGAGCAGTACGTC.

This clonotype has at least ten counts. The gene calls are TRBV7-6 and TRBJ2-1; 8 bases line up with TRBD1. The CDR3 sequence is 17 residues long. The ends lost 3 bases at V and 3 bases at J; junction bases unmatched: 10. Germline loops: CDR1 SGHVS, CDR2 FNYEAQ. The CDR3 is CASSFLSTGALYNEQFF. CDR3 DNA: TGTGCCAGCAGCTTCCTTTCGACAGGGGCCCTCTACAATGAGCAGTTCTTC.

This clonotype was picked up many times. The J gene is TRBJ1-1, the V gene TRBV25-1, with D unclear. Germline V lookup: CDR1 MGHDK, CDR2 SYGVNS. The CDR3 contains 14 residues. V lost 3 bases to trimming and J lost 4 bases, with 12 bases between them. CDR3 loop: CASSDRKSSTEAFF. In DNA form, the CDR3 reads TGTGCCAGCAGTGACCGGAAGTCGAGCACTGAAGCTTTCTTT.

This clonotype was detected a few times. CDR3 loop: CASGCFAGQGAETQYF. Here the CDR3 DNA reads TGTGCCAGCGGGTGCTTTGCGGGACAGGGGGCCGAGACCCAGTACTTC. V usage is TRBV6-1 and J usage is TRBJ2-5; the match to TRBD1 covers 12 bases. Germline V CDR1 and CDR2: MNHNS, SASEGT. Trimming took 8 bases from V and 5 from J; bases not matched to a gene: 12. This CDR3 contains 16 residues.